The rows below give T cell receptor beta chains drawn from one sample of a study of shared clonotypes between healthy human individuals. The method was immunoSEQ multiplex PCR; TCRdb's version includes in-frame clones alone and lacks a portion of them. Seen here are roughly 500,000 clones, 79% observed once, and the top ten hold 13%. Input material: PBMCs. These receptors were collected from a woman aged 40-49 years in good health. Some clones in this sample may be carry-over from other donors' samples. Each CDR3 is given with its conserved first and last residue. The D gene is left open where the match is weak. The size field is filled for only some rows; it gives once, few, many or a size class.

j_call v_call clone_size d_call cdr3_nt cdr3_aa
TRBJ2-5 TRBV7-2 - - TGTGCCAGCAGCCCGCAGAAGGGGGGACAAGAGACCCAGTACTTC CASSPQKGGQETQYF
TRBJ2-7 TRBV7-3 - TRBD1 TGTGCCAGCAAGAGAGACAGGGGGCCCTACGAGCAGTACTTC CASKRDRGPYEQYF
TRBJ1-4 TRBV2 - TRBD1 TGTGCCAGCAGCGCCACAGGGGGGTACGGCGAAAAACTGTTTTTT CASSATGGYGEKLFF
TRBJ1-3 TRBV7-2 - TRBD1 TGTGCCAGCAGCCCCTCAGGGGGCTTCGGAAACACCATATATTTT CASSPSGGFGNTIYF
TRBJ2-7 TRBV7-8 - TRBD1 TGTGCCAGCAGGCTTGCCGGGACAGACTCCTACGAGCAGTACTTC CASRLAGTDSYEQYF
TRBJ2-2 TRBV5-1 - TRBD1 TGCGCCAGCAGCTTGGGACAGGGTGGGAACACCGGGGAGCTGTTTTTT CASSLGQGGNTGELFF
TRBJ2-3 TRBV5-1 - TRBD1 TGCGCCAGCAGCTTGGAGAACCCGGGACAGGGCATAGATACGCAGTATTTT CASSLENPGQGIDTQYF
TRBJ1-2 TRBV28 - TRBD1 TGTGCCAGCAGCCCAGGGGGAGCGAACTATGGCTACACCTTC CASSPGGANYGYTF
TRBJ1-3 TRBV6-6 - - TGTGCCAGCAGTTACTCCCCCCCCGGAAACACCATATATTTT CASSYSPPGNTIYF
TRBJ1-1 TRBV9 - - TGTGCCAGCAGCGCTTGGGGACATTCTAACACTGAAGCTTTCTTT CASSAWGHSNTEAFF
TRBJ2-1 TRBV6-4 few - TGTGCCAGCAGTGGAGGCGGGGTGGATGAGCAGTTCTTC CASSGGGVDEQFF
TRBJ2-3 TRBV30 - - TGTGCCTGGAGTGTAAGACTTGGTACAGATACGCAGTATTTT CAWSVRLGTDTQYF
TRBJ2-3 TRBV7-3 - TRBD2 TGTGCCAGCAGCTTAACGAAATCGGCTAGCGGGAGCACAGATACGCAGTATTTT CASSLTKSASGSTDTQYF
TRBJ2-1 TRBV9 - - TGTGCCAGCAGCCCTGTTTGGGACAATGAGCAGTTCTTC CASSPVWDNEQFF
TRBJ2-3 TRBV9 - TRBD1 TGTGCCAGCAGCACCTGGGACAGACACACAGATACGCAGTATTTT CASSTWDRHTDTQYF
TRBJ1-4 TRBV7-2 - - TGTGCCAGCAGCTTAGGGGTATCCACTGCAACTAATGAAAAACTGTTTTTT CASSLGVSTATNEKLFF
TRBJ2-2 TRBV7-9 - TRBD2 TGTGCCAGCAGCCCACTGTGGCGGGGGGACACCGGGGAGCTGTTTTTT CASSPLWRGDTGELFF
TRBJ2-7 TRBV7-8 - TRBD1 TGTGCCAGCAGCATAGGACAGGGGGGTCCCTACGAGCAGTACTTC CASSIGQGGPYEQYF
TRBJ1-1 TRBV18 - TRBD1 TGTGCCAGCCTTGGCCTGACAGGGGGCACTGAAGCTTTCTTT CASLGLTGGTEAFF
TRBJ2-1 TRBV2 - TRBD2 TGTGCCAGCAGTGAAGCCCGGACTAGCGGGAGACAGTTCTTC CASSEARTSGRQFF
TRBJ2-3 TRBV11-2 - - TGTGCCAGCAGCTTAGATGCGGGCCCCACAGATACGCAGTATTTT CASSLDAGPTDTQYF
TRBJ1-1 TRBV11-3 - TRBD1 TGTGCCAGCAGCCAAAACATGGGGACAGCGAACACTGAAGCTTTCTTT CASSQNMGTANTEAFF
TRBJ1-6 TRBV28 few TRBD1 TGTGCCAGCAGTTTATTACGACAGGGTAACTCACCCCTCCACTTT CASSLLRQGNSPLHF
TRBJ2-7 TRBV5-1 - - TGCGCCAGCAGTGACAGTTCCTACGAGCAGTACTTC CASSDSSYEQYF
TRBJ2-4 TRBV18 - - TGTGCCAGCTCACCTACTAGCCCAGGGGACGGGAAACTCTTC CASSPTSPGDGKLF
TRBJ2-5 TRBV29-1 few TRBD2 TGCAGCGCCGAGTGGCTAGCGGGAACAGAGACCCAGTACTTC CSAEWLAGTETQYF
TRBJ1-5 TRBV19 - - TGTGCCAGTAGCCAAGGATTGCGGAGCAATCAGCCCCAGCATTTT CASSQGLRSNQPQHF
TRBJ1-4 TRBV6-6 - - TGTGCCAGCAGAGACCCAGGGAAAGGGGAAAAACTGTTTTTT CASRDPGKGEKLFF
TRBJ2-5 TRBV5-4 once TRBD1 TGTGCCAGCAGCCTGGGACAGGCCGGGACGAGGACCCAGTACTTC CASSLGQAGTRTQYF
TRBJ2-3 TRBV7-2 - TRBD2 TGTGCCAGCACCCTAGCGGGAGGCACAGATACGCAGTATTTT CASTLAGGTDTQYF
TRBJ1-2 TRBV28 - - TGTGCCAGCAGTCTAACAGGTTACTATGGCTACACCTTC CASSLTGYYGYTF
TRBJ1-5 TRBV7-2 - - TGTGCCAGCAGCTTAGTGGCAGTCCAACGGAATCAGCCCCAGCATTTT CASSLVAVQRNQPQHF
TRBJ2-3 TRBV7-2 - TRBD2 TGTGCCAGCAGCTTATCTCGGGCGGGAGCCGGGCCAGATACGCAGTATTTT CASSLSRAGAGPDTQYF
TRBJ2-1 TRBV27 - TRBD1 TGTGCCAGCAGTCTAACATATGGGACAGGGGATGAGCAGTTCTTC CASSLTYGTGDEQFF
TRBJ2-2 TRBV6-5 few TRBD2 TGTGCCAGCAGTCAGGCGGGGGTACTCTCTGGGGAGCTGTTTTTT CASSQAGVLSGELFF
TRBJ2-1 TRBV7-3 - TRBD2 TGTGCCAGCAGCACCGATAGCGGGAGTTACAATGAGCAGTTCTTC CASSTDSGSYNEQFF
TRBJ1-5 TRBV5-1 once - TGCGCCAGCAGCTGGGGAGGGTCGGATCAGCCCCAGCATTTT CASSWGGSDQPQHF
TRBJ2-1 TRBV19 - - TGTGCCAGTAGTGTCGAGGGTGGAGGCGAGCAGTTCTTC CASSVEGGGEQFF
TRBJ2-3 TRBV18 - TRBD1 TGTGCCAGCTCACCTGGACAGGCCTTCACAGATACGCAGTATTTT CASSPGQAFTDTQYF
TRBJ2-1 TRBV27 - TRBD2 TGTGCCAGCAGTCTCCGACTAGCGGGGGGGGTGGGGGTTTCCTACAATGAGCAGTTCTTC CASSLRLAGGVGVSYNEQFF
TRBJ2-3 TRBV7-2 - TRBD2 TGTGCCAGCAGCTTAGCGGGAGGGCTTAACACAGATACGCAGTATTTT CASSLAGGLNTDTQYF